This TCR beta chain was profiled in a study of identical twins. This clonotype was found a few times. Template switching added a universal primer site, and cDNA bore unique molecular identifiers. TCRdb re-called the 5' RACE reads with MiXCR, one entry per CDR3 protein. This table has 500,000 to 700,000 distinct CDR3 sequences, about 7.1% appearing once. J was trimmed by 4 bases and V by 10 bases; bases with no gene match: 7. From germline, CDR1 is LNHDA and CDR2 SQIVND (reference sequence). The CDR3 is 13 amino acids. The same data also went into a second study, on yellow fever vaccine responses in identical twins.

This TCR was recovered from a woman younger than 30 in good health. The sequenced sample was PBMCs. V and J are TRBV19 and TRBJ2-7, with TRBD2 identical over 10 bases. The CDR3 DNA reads TGTGCCACCAGCGGGAGGGAGGGTTACGAGCAGTACTTC. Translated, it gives CATSGREGYEQYF.